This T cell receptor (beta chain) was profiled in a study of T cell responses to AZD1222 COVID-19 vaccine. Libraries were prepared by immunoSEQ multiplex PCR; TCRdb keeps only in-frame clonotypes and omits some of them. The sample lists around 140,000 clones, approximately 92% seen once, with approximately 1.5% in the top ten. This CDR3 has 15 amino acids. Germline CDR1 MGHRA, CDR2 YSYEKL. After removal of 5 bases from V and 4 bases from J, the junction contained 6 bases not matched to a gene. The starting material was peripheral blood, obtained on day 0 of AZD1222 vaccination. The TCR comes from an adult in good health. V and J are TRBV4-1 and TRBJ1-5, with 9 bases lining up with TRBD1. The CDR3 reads CASSYGQGHNQPQHF. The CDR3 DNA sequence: TGCGCCAGCAGCTACGGACAGGGGCATAATCAGCCCCAGCATTTT.